The 22 T cell receptor beta chains below all came from one sample that was sequenced in a study of cytomegalovirus exposure and HLA in healthy donors. Researchers ran the PCR with 60 Vbeta and 13 Jbeta primers. TCRdb's table, derived via immunoSEQ multiplex PCR, lists solely in-frame clones and lacks some. The sample yields 150,000 to 200,000 clones, roughly 77% seen once. The sequenced material came from PBMCs. The receptors originated from a woman between 50 and 59 years old in good health and CMV-seronegative.

This chain uses TRBV5-1 with TRBJ2-1; D might be TRBD2 (5 bases). CDR3 length: 16 residues. Trimming left V 1 base short and J 0 bases short, with 11 bases between. Germline V gives CDR1 SGHRS, CDR2 YFSETQ. The CDR3 coding sequence is TGCGCCAGCAGCTTGTACGGGAAGAGCTCCTACAATGAGCAGTTCTTC. This encodes CASSLYGKSSYNEQFF.

This clone was counted a single time. The J gene is TRBJ2-7, the V gene TRBV11-2; D is possibly TRBD1 (5 bases). The CDR3 extends over 15 amino acids. CDR1 and CDR2 (germline): SGHAT, FQNNGV. V was pared by 5 bases and J by 3 bases, with 17 bases between. The CDR3 DNA is TGTGCCAGCAGCCCACGACAGCTGGCAAACTACGAGCAGTACTTC. Protein: CASSPRQLANYEQYF.

This chain connects TRBV5-1 to TRBJ2-7, with 7 bases aligning to TRBD2. The length of the CDR3 is 15 residues. CDR1 SGHRS and CDR2 YFSETQ come from the germline V gene. V trimming: 5 bases; J trimming: 3 bases; junction bases outside the gene matches: 11. The CDR3 region has the DNA TGCGCCAGCAGAACGGGGGGTGGGGCCTTCTACGAGCAGTACTTC. Translating it yields CASRTGGGAFYEQYF.

The sample holds a few counts of this clone. CDR3 coding DNA: TGCGCCAGCAGCTTGTGGGGCGAAGAACCCGGGACCCAGTACTTC. Amino acid sequence: CASSLWGEEPGTQYF. This chain links TRBV5-1 with TRBJ2-5; a weak D match, TRBD1 (5 bases). The CDR3 length is 15 residues. V shed 1 base and J shed 7 bases, with 17 bases lying between them. Germline V gene sequence: CDR1 SGHRS, CDR2 YFSETQ.

V gene TRBV6-5 combines with J gene TRBJ1-1; a possible D gene is TRBD1 (5 bases). V was shortened by 2 bases and J by 2 bases, with 9 bases between the two germline ends. The CDR3 has 14 residues. Germline CDR1 reads MNHEY; CDR2 reads SVGAGI. The CDR3 DNA reads TGTGCCAGCAGTTACGCCAGGGATAACACTGAAGCTTTCTTT. As protein: CASSYARDNTEAFF.

CDR3 amino acids: CASMPPGYNSPLHF. The DNA of the CDR3 is TGTGCCAGCATGCCCCCCGGGTATAATTCACCCCTCCACTTT. The chain recombines TRBV2 with TRBJ1-6; D is unclear. The germline V and J ends were trimmed by 7 bases and 4 bases, with 11 bases remaining between them. There are 14 residues in the CDR3. Germline CDR1 and CDR2: SNHLY and FYNNEI. The variable domain in full, completed from reference TRBV2 and TRBJ1-6, reads EPEVTQTPSHQVTQMGQEVILRCVPISNHLYFYWYRQILGQKVEFLVSFYNNEISEKSEIFDDQFSVERPDGSNFTLKIRSTKLEDSAMYFCASMPPGYNSPLHFGNGTRLTVT.

The J gene is TRBJ2-3, the V gene TRBV5-4; D possibly corresponds to TRBD2 (7 bases). The V end lost 0 bases, the J end lost 1 base, and 18 bases lay between the germline ends. CDR3 length: 18 residues. The germline CDR1 and CDR2 sequences are SGHNT and YYREEE (reference sequence). The CDR3 here is CASSLVGFQGRGTDTQYF. CDR3 nucleotides: TGTGCCAGCAGCTTGGTGGGCTTTCAGGGGAGGGGCACAGATACGCAGTATTTT.

This rearrangement joins TRBV2 to TRBJ2-3; a possible D gene is TRBD1 (5 bases). Trimming removed 6 bases at V and 0 bases at J, with 13 bases between. This CDR3 is built from 15 residues. Germline V gene sequence: CDR1 SNHLY, CDR2 FYNNEI. CDR3 DNA: TGTGCCAGCAGGTCAGGGCGGCATAGCACAGATACGCAGTATTTT. Amino acids: CASRSGRHSTDTQYF. The entire variable domain, with the rest obtained from reference TRBV2 and TRBJ2-3, is as follows: EPEVTQTPSHQVTQMGQEVILRCVPISNHLYFYWYRQILGQKVEFLVSFYNNEISEKSEIFDDQFSVERPDGSNFTLKIRSTKLEDSAMYFCASRSGRHSTDTQYFGPGTRLTVL.

This clone was counted once. This chain uses TRBV29-1 with TRBJ2-1, with 9 bases aligning to TRBD2. Germline V lookup: CDR1 SQVTM, CDR2 ANQGSEA. V was clipped by 7 bases and J by 6 bases; unmatched bases: 7. The CDR3 length is 13 residues. DNA of the CDR3: TGCAGCGCCGCCCAACTAGCGGGCAATGAGCAGTTCTTC. Translation: CSAAQLAGNEQFF.

This sequence joins TRBV7-9 and TRBJ2-5; TRBD1 might be the D (6 bases). V lost 1 base, J lost 4 bases, and 10 bases lay in between. This CDR3 is 14 amino acids long. Looked up from germline, CDR1 is SEHNR and CDR2 is FQNEAQ (reference sequence). The CDR3 protein is CASSLEDRRETQYF. The CDR3, as DNA: TGTGCCAGCAGCTTAGAGGACAGACGAGAGACCCAGTACTTC.

This chain links TRBV7-2 with TRBJ2-4; no clear D gene. CDR3 length: 15 amino acids. V dropped 5 bases and J dropped 12 bases, with 23 bases sitting between them. Germline-derived CDR1 and CDR2 are SGHTA and FQGNSA. For the CDR3, the DNA is TGTGCCAGCAGCCCTTGGTGGAGTTTTAAAGAAACTCAGTACTTC. The encoded protein is CASSPWWSFKETQYF.

Note on this clone: A read error may produce the germline difference seen at one junction end. This rearrangement joins TRBV7-7 to TRBJ2-5; D might be TRBD2 (5 bases). There are 13 residues in the CDR3. Germline V gene sequence: CDR1 SSHAT, CDR2 FNYEAQ (reference sequence). CDR3 in amino acids: CASSSTRLETQYF. CDR3 nucleotide sequence: TGTGCTAGCAGCTCAACTAGGCTAGAGACCCAGTACTTC.

V and J are TRBV6-5 and TRBJ1-6; the D gene is possibly TRBD1 (6 bases). The V and J ends lost 6 bases and 4 bases respectively, with 7 bases between them. This CDR3 is built from 13 residues. Germline V gene data show CDR1 as MNHEY and CDR2 as SVGAGI. CDR3 loop: CASSDRYNSPLHF. CDR3 sequence (DNA): TGTGCCAGCAGCGACAGGTATAATTCACCCCTCCACTTT.

This clone was seen just once. This sequence joins TRBV6-1 and TRBJ1-2; 8 bases are shared with TRBD1. The CDR3 consists of 14 residues. CDR1 is MNHNS and CDR2 is SASEGT in the germline V gene. Trimming took 5 bases from V and 8 from J; bases not matched to a gene: 10. Written as DNA, the CDR3 is TGTGCCAGCAGTCAATCCGGACAGGGAAGAGGCTACACCTTC. This translates into CASSQSGQGRGYTF.

J is TRBJ2-3 and V is TRBV13, with TRBD1 matching 10 bases. Germline lookup yields CDR1 PRHDT and CDR2 FYEKMQ (reference sequence). This CDR3 contains 20 residues. V lost 1 base and J lost 2; bases outside the gene matches: 15. CDR3 loop: CASSLERFGSGQGNTDTQYF. The CDR3 DNA is TGTGCCAGCAGCTTAGAGCGATTTGGGTCGGGACAGGGGAACACAGATACGCAGTATTTT.

V usage is TRBV11-2 and J usage is TRBJ2-1, with 8 bases identical to TRBD2. Looked up from germline, CDR1 is SGHAT and CDR2 is FQNNGV. The CDR3 has 19 amino acids. V dropped 3 bases and J dropped 0; count of bases not matched to a gene: 13. The chain's CDR3 is CASSFGGIAGLSSYNEQFF. CDR3 bases: TGTGCCAGCAGCTTCGGGGGAATAGCGGGGTTGAGCTCCTACAATGAGCAGTTCTTC.

V and J are TRBV7-2 and TRBJ2-1, with a tentative D call TRBD2 (5 bases). Trimming cost V 0 bases and J 9 bases, with 18 bases left between them. The germline V gene has CDR1 SGHTA and CDR2 FQGNSA. The length of the CDR3 is 16 residues. The CDR3 loop is CASSLAGLAPWGEQFF. CDR3 coding DNA: TGTGCCAGCAGCTTAGCTGGGCTAGCCCCCTGGGGTGAGCAGTTCTTC.

The chain employs TRBV5-4 and TRBJ2-1; D call uncertain. V was trimmed by 0 bases and J by 0 bases, leaving 7 bases between them. The CDR3 spans 15 residues. Germline V CDR1 and CDR2: SGHNT, YYREEE (reference sequence). The CDR3 sequence: CASSLVLSSYNEQFF. The CDR3 DNA sequence: TGTGCCAGCAGCTTGGTACTTAGCTCCTACAATGAGCAGTTCTTC.

J is TRBJ2-7 and V is TRBV7-2; D unresolved. This CDR3 contains 12 residues. Germline loops: CDR1 SGHTA, CDR2 FQGNSA. The V end lost 2 bases, the J end lost 6 bases, and 8 bases lay between the germline ends. CDR3 region: CASSLLGVEQYF. For the CDR3, the DNA is TGTGCCAGCAGCTTACTTGGAGTCGAGCAGTACTTC.

The rearrangement uses TRBV9 and TRBJ2-2; D is perhaps TRBD1 (6 bases). There are 16 residues in the CDR3. The V end lost 3 bases, the J end lost 0 bases, and 12 bases lay between the germline ends. Germline V gene data show CDR1 as SGDLS and CDR2 as YYNGEE. CDR3 loop: CASSATDRANTGELFF. As DNA, the CDR3 is TGTGCCAGCAGCGCTACGGACAGAGCGAACACCGGGGAGCTGTTTTTT.

This clone has only a few counts. This chain uses TRBV5-1 with TRBJ1-1; TRBD1 matches at 7 bases. The germline CDR1 and CDR2 sequences are SGHRS and YFSETQ. This CDR3 region has 14 residues. J gave up 5 bases and V 4 bases, and 8 bases lay outside the gene matches. Here the CDR3 reads CASSTATGWTEAFF. CDR3 DNA: TGCGCCAGCAGCACCGCGACAGGGTGGACTGAAGCTTTCTTT.

This rearrangement joins TRBV6-5 to TRBJ1-1; 10 bases match TRBD1. The CDR3 length is 14 residues. Germline trimming cut 6 bases from V and 7 bases from J; bases unmatched to any gene: 8. Germline V gives CDR1 MNHEY, CDR2 SVGAGI. The CDR3 loop is CASSSWTGGIEAFF. The CDR3, as DNA: TGTGCCAGCAGCTCATGGACAGGGGGGATTGAAGCTTTCTTT.